This TCR beta chain was observed in a study of cytomegalovirus exposure and HLA in healthy donors. In this sample, this clone turned up once. Its antigen remains unknown. Vbeta (60) and Jbeta (13) primers were used in the PCR. The protocol was immunoSEQ multiplex PCR, while the TCRdb copy is restricted to in-frame clones and leaves out a portion. The repertoire holds 200,000 or so clones, with nearly 80% as singletons. Germline-derived CDR1 and CDR2 are SGDLS and YYNGEE. The CDR3 has 16 amino acids. With V trimmed by 0 bases and J by 3 bases, 4 bases remained unmatched. Study-wide results and caveats: When presence/absence was analysed, sequencing depth was taken to be roughly uniform across donors. Several top significant clusters appeared, in a later analysis, to be linked to common viral pathogens. Later, an analysis showed that TCR beta chains associated with HLA were more clonally expanded than others that were equally common. In a later analysis, specific HLA alleles were associated with 15,000 or so TCR beta sequences at a 0.05 false discovery rate.

The source is a woman in her twenties or thirties in good health and CMV-seropositive. Sequencing was done on a sample of PBMCs. The chain uses TRBV9 and TRBJ2-5, with TRBD2 identical over 11 bases. CDR3 nucleotide sequence: TGTGCCAGCAGCGTAGGTAGCGGGGGGGGGAAAGAGACCCAGTACTTC. Encoded protein: CASSVGSGGGKETQYF.